The rows below give T cell receptor beta chains drawn from one sample of a study of blood T cell repertoires in COVID-19. Data came from immunoSEQ multiplex PCR; TCRdb stores just in-frame clones and leaves some out. Of some 70,000 clones listed, less than 75% are singletons. The sequencing sample was made of peripheral blood. These receptors came from a man in his 60s with acute or convalescent COVID-19. CDR3s include the opening cysteine and the closing phenylalanine or tryptophan. The D gene is left open where the match is weak. Part of the rows lack a size; the others show once, few, many or a class for expanded clones.

j_call d_call clone_size v_call cdr3_nt cdr3_aa
TRBJ2-2 TRBD1 . TRBV3-1/TRBV3-2 TGTGCCAGCAGCGCAGACAGGGGGTACACCGGGGAGCTGTTTTTT CASSADRGYTGELFF
TRBJ2-7 TRBD2 . TRBV28 TGTGCCAGCAGTATAGGACTAGCGGGACTATACGAGCAGTACTTC CASSIGLAGLYEQYF
TRBJ1-2 . . TRBV6-5 TGTGCCAGCAGCTTCAGTGACAAATTTAACTATGGCTACACCTTC CASSFSDKFNYGYTF
TRBJ2-2 TRBD1 . TRBV3-1/TRBV3-2 TGTGCCAGCAGCCAAGTTTTGGTTACAGGGGCGACCGGGGAGCTGTTTTTT CASSQVLVTGATGELFF
TRBJ2-5 TRBD2 once TRBV5-1 TGCGCCAGCAGTGCAGCGGGAGGGGGCCGGGAGACCCAGTACTTC CASSAAGGGRETQYF
TRBJ2-1 . . TRBV4-1 TGCGCCAGCAGCCAACCAAGGGAGAGGTTGAATGAGCAGTTCTTC CASSQPRERLNEQFF
TRBJ1-4 TRBD1 once TRBV2 TGTGCCAGCAGTCCCGGGACAGAAGGGGAAAAACTGTTTTTT CASSPGTEGEKLFF
TRBJ2-2 . few TRBV5-1 TGCGCCAGCAGCTCGACTGCGCCAAACACCGGGGAGCTGTTTTTT CASSSTAPNTGELFF
TRBJ1-3 . . TRBV6-6 TGTGCCAGCAGTTACATACGCGGGGGAAACACCATATATTTT CASSYIRGGNTIYF
TRBJ2-1 . . TRBV11-3 TGTGCCAGCAGCTTAATAGGGGCAAGTGAGCAGTTCTTC CASSLIGASEQFF
TRBJ1-1 TRBD1 . TRBV12-3/TRBV12-4 TGTGCCAGCAGCCCGGACAGGGTACGAGCTTTCTTT CASSPDRVRAFF
TRBJ2-1 TRBD1 . TRBV7-8 TGTGCCAGCAGCGCATGGACAGGGGTTGATGAGCAGTTCTTC CASSAWTGVDEQFF
TRBJ2-5 TRBD2 . TRBV3-1/TRBV3-2 TGTGCCAGCAGCTTATCAGCCGGGACTACTCAAGAGACCCAGTACTTC CASSLSAGTTQETQYF
TRBJ1-2 TRBD1 . TRBV5-4 TGTGCCAGCAGCCCGGGGACAGGTCTCGCTAACTATGGCTACACCTTC CASSPGTGLANYGYTF
TRBJ2-3 . . TRBV19 TGTGCCAGTTCCCCTGGCTCCAATCGCACAGATACGCAGTATTTT CASSPGSNRTDTQYF
TRBJ1-1 TRBD1 . TRBV28 TGTGCCAGCAGTTTAATCGTATCGACAGGGATGACTGAAGCTTTCTTT CASSLIVSTGMTEAFF
TRBJ2-5 . . TRBV14 TGTGCCAGCAGCCTTAGTTGGCGGGGGACCCAGTACTTC CASSLSWRGTQYF
TRBJ1-6 . . TRBV25-1 TGTGCCAGCAGTGAATTGACAGACTATTCACCCCTCCACTTT CASSELTDYSPLHF
TRBJ2-7 TRBD1 . TRBV7-8 TGTGCCAGCAGCGAGGGACAGGGGAGCTCCGAGCAGTACTTC CASSEGQGSSEQYF
TRBJ1-5 . once TRBV6-6 TGTGCCAGCAGTCCCCTTAGTAATCAGCCCCAGCATTTT CASSPLSNQPQHF
TRBJ2-1 TRBD2 hyperexpanded TRBV5-6 TGTGCCAGCAGCCTGGCTCTTGGACTAGCCTACAATGAGCAGTTCTTC CASSLALGLAYNEQFF
TRBJ2-3 TRBD1 . TRBV24-1 TGTGCCACCAGTGACCCCGCCGGGACAGGGTCCACAGATACGCAGTATTTT CATSDPAGTGSTDTQYF
TRBJ1-1 TRBD1 . TRBV5-4 TGTGCCAGCAGGTCAGGGGGCGGGAACACTGAAGCTTTCTTT CASRSGGGNTEAFF
TRBJ2-2 . . TRBV5-6 TGTGCCAGCAGCGAACCACAGGAGTACACCGGGGAGCTGTTTTTT CASSEPQEYTGELFF
TRBJ2-7 TRBD1 . TRBV28 TGTGCCAGCACCCCACAGACAGGGGCCTACGAGCAGTACTTC CASTPQTGAYEQYF